This T cell receptor beta chain was identified during a study of blood T cells in healthy people across ages. This clonotype was seen a few times. A second PCR of roughly 7 to 11 cycles used a sample-barcoded 5' primer and a J-beta primer mix. TCRdb recomputed calls from the 5' RACE reads with MiXCR, one row per CDR3 protein. The sample has hundreds of thousands of distinct CDR3 sequences, under 65% seen once. Isolated per sample were at least 6.5 million PBMCs. The CDR3 runs to 15 residues. Trimming took 3 bases from V and 6 from J; bases not matched to a gene: 10. Per the germline V gene, CDR1 is SGDLS and CDR2 is YYNGEE.

The sequence was obtained from a man between 60 and 75 years old in good health. Sequencing was carried out using blood. The chain carries TRBV9 and TRBJ2-7; 9 bases fit TRBD1. The DNA of the CDR3 is TGTGCCAGCAGCGCACCGGGACAGGGAAGAGGCGAGCAGTACTTC. Its translation: CASSAPGQGRGEQYF.